This T cell receptor (beta chain) appears in the sequencing data of a study of long-term antiretroviral therapy in people with HIV (dated by TCRdb to about 2022). For the wider study: The earliest samples were collected approximately a decade before the 2015 WHO recommendation for immediate ART, a period when ART was typically delayed until CD4 counts fell. A total of around 200 cryopreserved PBMC samples were contributed to the cohort by 30 adults with confirmed HIV infection, with samples collected serially over a mean of approximately 6 years (range 1-12). No cross-contamination during QIAcube processing was shown when test extractions of a monoclonal T-cell line were performed alongside around 30 polyclonal samples. Whether ART initiation and durable HIV suppression were associated with changes in peripheral blood TRB repertoire composition and diversity was tested in a retrospective serial study. Of the 30 participants with HIV, approximately twelve were female.

Compared with germline, V lacks 0 bases and J lacks 2 bases; bases without a gene match: 17. From its cysteine to its phenylalanine, the CDR3 spans 20 amino acids. Only CDR3 DNA is held: 60 bases, read in frame from base 1. The germline V gene (reference sequence) specifies GTSNPN as CDR1 and SVGIG as CDR2. Participants were included only if at least one PBMC sample before ART initiation and at least two post-ART samples were available. Treatment was received in the United States of America by all participants with HIV. Cryopreserved samples of about 0.95-11 million PBMC were thawed and washed before DNA extraction. At the time of the earliest PBMC sample for each participant with HIV, ages ranged from about 23 to 60 years. Per participant, PBMC samples came from 1-4 timepoints prior to ART initiation and 2-8 timepoints following ART initiation, for a median of 7 samples. Serial HIV viral load, CD4+ T-cell count, ART history and demographic data were obtained for every participant. Genomic DNA was extracted from unsorted PBMC with a Qiagen kit on a QIAcube, with processing performed in batches of 12 samples.

Sequencing of the TRB variable region was done with the immunoSEQ hsTCRB v3.0 assay at survey level resolution. A depth of roughly 35,000-55,000 T-cell genomes per sample was targeted for TRB sequencing. TRB libraries were pooled and sequenced on an Illumina MiSeq using a v3 150-cycle kit. For the original study's pipeline: Repertoire analysis was performed in R inside a reproducible Nextflow workflow that covered QC, data transformation and analysis. LymphoSeq2, an R package for AIRR-Seq data exploration, was used to implement custom analyses. Several samples yielding fewer than 5000 total TRB sequences were excluded, leaving around 200 analyzed HIV repertoires. Among the 170 to 200 retained HIV repertoires, some 60 were collected before ART initiation and 120 to 140 after ART initiation. Repertoires were downsampled to 5000 TRB nucleotide sequences, with summary statistics averaged over 100 downsampling iterations. TRB sequences were retained for analysis only if CDR3 regions of at least seven amino acids were present. Diversity was assessed using a clonality score derived from Shannon entropy and using the Gini coefficient. In repertoire networks, the top 5000 CDR3 amino acid sequences were linked whenever an edit distance of one separated two sequences. GLIPH2 predicted antigen specificity groups and MHC restriction for TRB CDR3 amino acid sequences. Known CMV, EBV, HIV or tissue antigen associations were flagged by matching CDR3 amino acid sequences against VDJdb and McPAS-TCR. Pre-ART, post-ART and control groups were compared with Wilcoxon signed-rank tests and Holm-Bonferroni correction. TCRdb's version of the immuneACCESS table is confined to in-frame rearrangements and falls short of the full clone set. An unresolved V gene accounts for under half of the shortfall where checked; the remainder is of unknown origin. The V and J calls and clone size are taken from that table; D and trimming were inferred from the DNA. This sample holds roughly 18,000 clones; over 75% were observed only once. The ten most abundant clones make up more than 7.5% of the sample.

Concerning this clone itself: Its antigen remains unidentified. The input lacks base qualities; no much larger clone sits a single base away.

The study at large found these results: HIV repertoires had narrower CDR3 length ranges than controls, and the network structure suggested an antigen-experienced repertoire that shifted only slightly toward naive after ART. Because PBMC availability was limited, only the TCR beta chain was sequenced, with no alpha chain pairing. Unsorted PBMC were profiled instead of sorted CD4+ and CD8+ T cells because pre-ART samples had limited cell numbers. Inferences about post-ART repertoire changes are limited because no data were available on ART adherence, viral resistance or therapy changes. A significant increase in TRB diversity was found to be associated with ART initiation, although TRB diversity was observed to remain significantly below that of transplant donor controls even after long-term ART. The repertoire was dominated across all time points by expanded TRB clones identified before ART initiation, although this dominance was seen to fluctuate and to decrease in many PLHIV after ART. The samples were dated from about 2004 to 2018, and the ART regimens that were used may be less effective than current ART regimens.

The chain joins TRBV30 to TRBJ1-3; 9 bases in the middle match TRBD1. The source of this sequence is a middle-aged woman with HIV. The specimen was unsorted PBMCs, collected at the start of antiretroviral therapy, before treatment. CDR3 loop: CAWSVLGSGQGSRAGNTIYF. The DNA sequence follows: TGTGCCTGGAGTGTACTCGGATCGGGACAGGGTAGTCGCGCTGGAAACACCATATATTTT.